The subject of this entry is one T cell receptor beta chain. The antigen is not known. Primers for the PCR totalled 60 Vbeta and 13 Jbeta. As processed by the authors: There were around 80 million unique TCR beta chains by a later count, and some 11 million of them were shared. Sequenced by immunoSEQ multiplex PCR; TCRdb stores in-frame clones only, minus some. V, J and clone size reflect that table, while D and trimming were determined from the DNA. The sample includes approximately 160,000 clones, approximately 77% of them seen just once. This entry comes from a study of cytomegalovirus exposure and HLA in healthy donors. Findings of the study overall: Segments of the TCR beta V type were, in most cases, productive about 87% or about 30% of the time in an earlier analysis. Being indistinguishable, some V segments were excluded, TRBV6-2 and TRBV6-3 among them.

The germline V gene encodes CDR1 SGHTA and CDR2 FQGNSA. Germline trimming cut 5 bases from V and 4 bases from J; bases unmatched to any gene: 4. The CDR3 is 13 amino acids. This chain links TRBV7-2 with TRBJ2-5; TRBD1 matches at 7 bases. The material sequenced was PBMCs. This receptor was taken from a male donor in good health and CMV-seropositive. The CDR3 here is CASSPDRRETQYF. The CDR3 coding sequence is TGTGCCAGCAGCCCGGACAGGAGAGAGACCCAGTACTTC.